The 24 T cell receptor delta chains below were found in one sample sequenced in a study of delta chains in infants with herpesvirus infections. TCR cDNA was made from PBMC RNA with gamma- and delta-chain-specific primers. TCRdb ran CATT on the RT-PCR reads. Of over a hundred delta-chain clones listed, 33% are singletons. Sequenced material: peripheral blood, taken at time point 1 of longitudinal follow-up. The receptor source for this set is a human donor who was a Ugandan infant, either HIV-exposed or HIV-unexposed (not recorded which).

This clone was found a few times. The protein held in TCRdb is that of a much larger clone and does not match this DNA's translation at residue 14, likely because of a read error; the protein shown is translated from the DNA. The J gene is TRDJ1, the V gene TRDV1; TRDD3 agrees at 8 bases. Germline values: CDR1 TSWWSYY, CDR2 QGS. Trimming cost V 0 bases and J 5 bases; bases outside gene matches: 23. The CDR3 contains 21 residues. CDR3 DNA sequence: TGTGCTCTTGGGGAACTTCGGTCCTACGCTGGGGGAGGGAACTTCGGAGATAAACTCATCTTT. Residues: CALGELRSYAGGGNFGDKLIF.

On this clone itself: The protein TCRdb lists belongs to a much larger clone and differs from this DNA's translation at residue 3, which points to a read error; the protein shown is made from the DNA. The rearrangement joins TRDV1 to TRDJ1, with 12 bases lining up with TRDD3. No J gene is reported in TCRdb; it was inferred here by comparing the DNA with germline. The length of the CDR3 is 23 residues. Germline V CDR1 and CDR2: TSWWSYY, QGS. The CDR3 DNA is TGTGCTCATGGGGTCATCCTTCCTAAACGTACTGGGGGATACCCGAGCCCGACCGATAAACTCATCTTT. It codes for CAHGVILPKRTGGYPSPTDKLIF.

This clone was seen a few times. Given a far larger clone just one base away, this is likely a sequencing read error. The chain carries TRDV1 and TRDJ1, with 12 bases fitting TRDD3. TCRdb gives no J gene; it was assigned here by matching the DNA to germline. CDR3 length: 23 amino acids. Trimming took 4 bases from V and 2 from J; bases not matched to a gene: 26. Germline V gene data show CDR1 as TSWWSYY and CDR2 as QGS. The CDR3 sequence: CALGVILPKRTGGYPSSTDKLIF. The CDR3 DNA sequence: TGTGCTCTTGGGGTCATCCTTCCTAAACGTACTGGGGGATACCCGAGCTCGACCGATAAACTCATCTTT.

On this clone itself: A far larger clone differs by one base, so this is likely a read error. Other DNA sequences in this sample translate to the same CDR3. The gene calls are TRDV1 and TRDJ1; D may correspond to TRDD2 or TRDD3 (8 bases each). No J gene is reported in TCRdb; it was inferred here by comparing the DNA with germline. This CDR3 is 23 amino acids long. Germline CDR1 and CDR2: TSWWSYY and QGS. V was shortened by 4 bases and J by 2 bases, with 38 bases between the two germline ends. CDR3 sequence (DNA): TGTGCTCTTGGGGTCATCCTTCCTAAACGTACTGGGGGGTACCCGAGCCCGACCGATAAACTCATCTTT. Translating it yields CALGVILPKRTGGYPSPTDKLIF.

By its share, this clone is large (0.1 to 1%). One base separates it from a far larger clone, so it is likely a read error. This chain joins TRDV1 and TRDJ1; 12 nucleotides align to TRDD3. The J gene is not listed in TCRdb, so it was assigned here from a DNA match to germline. Germline V gene lookup returns CDR1 TSWWSYY and CDR2 QGS. The CDR3 totals 23 residues. V was clipped by 4 bases and J by 2 bases; unmatched bases: 26. CDR3 sequence: CALGVILPKRTGGYPSQTDKLIF. The CDR3 DNA is TGTGCTCTTGGGGTCATCCTTCCTAAACGTACTGGGGGATACCCGAGCCAGACCGATAAACTCATCTTT.

On this clone: TCRdb records a much larger clone's protein for this DNA, with a difference at residue 6 that likely arises from a read error; the protein given is the translation of the DNA. V usage is TRDV1 and J usage is TRDJ1; 12 bases agree with TRDD3. No J gene was available from TCRdb, and it was assigned here by a germline match of the DNA. Trimming took 4 bases from V and 2 from J; bases not matched to a gene: 26. The CDR3 loop spans 23 amino acids. Germline lookup yields CDR1 TSWWSYY and CDR2 QGS. The CDR3: CALGVVLPKRTGGYPSPTDKLIF. CDR3 nucleotides: TGTGCTCTTGGGGTCGTCCTTCCTAAACGTACTGGGGGATACCCGAGCCCGACCGATAAACTCATCTTT.

As for this clone: A read error likely explains this, since a far larger clone differs by one base. At the DNA level, this CDR3 is encoded by other sequences in the same sample as well. The rearrangement links TRDV1 to TRDJ1, with D perhaps matching TRDD2 or TRDD3 (6 bases each). Between the trimmed V and J ends, which lost 0 bases and 5 bases, there was a span of 31 bases. Looked up from germline, CDR1 is TSWWSYY and CDR2 is QGS. CDR3 length: 21 amino acids. The CDR3 spells CALGELRSYAGGGTFGDKLIF. In nucleotides, the CDR3 is TGTGCTCTTGGGGAACTTCGGTCCTACGCGGGGGGAGGGACCTTCGGAGATAAACTCATCTTT.

Turning to this clone: TCRdb assigns this DNA the protein of a much larger clone, which departs from its translation at residue 12; this likely reflects a read error, and the protein shown comes from translating the DNA. The chain employs TRDV1 and TRDJ1; either TRDD2 or TRDD3 may supply D (8 bases each). The J gene, not given by TCRdb, was assigned here from a germline match of the nucleotide sequence. With 4 bases removed from V and 2 bases from J, the gap between germline ends came to 38 bases. Germline CDR1 is TSWWSYY and CDR2 is QGS. This CDR3 has 23 amino acids. CDR3 nucleotides: TGTGCTCTTGGGGTCATCCTTCCTAAACGTACTTGGGGATACCCGAGCCCGACCGATAAACTCATCTTT. Translation: CALGVILPKRTWGYPSPTDKLIF.

Remarks on this clone: TCRdb pairs this DNA with a much larger clone's protein that differs at residue 4, likely a read error; the protein shown was translated from the DNA. V is TRDV1 and J is TRDJ1, with 12 bases lining up with TRDD3. Because TCRdb records no J gene, it was assigned here through a match of the DNA to germline. Losses at the gene ends were 7 bases for V and 2 bases for J; bases not matched to a gene: 29. Germline CDR1 TSWWSYY, CDR2 QGS. CDR3 length: 23 amino acids. The CDR3: CALVVILPKRTGGYPSPTDKLIF. The CDR3 nucleotides read TGTGCTCTTGTGGTCATCCTTCCTAAACGTACTGGGGGATACCCGAGCCCGACCGATAAACTCATCTTT.

In the case of this clone: The TCRdb protein, from a much larger clone, departs from this DNA's translation at residue 8, likely by read error; the protein shown derives from the DNA. This chain uses TRDV1 with TRDJ1, with TRDD3 matching 12 bases. No J gene was available from TCRdb, and it was assigned here by a germline match of the DNA. Germline V gene data show CDR1 as TSWWSYY and CDR2 as QGS. V lost 4 bases and J lost 2; bases outside the gene matches: 26. There are 23 residues in the CDR3. This CDR3 reads CALGVILRKRTGGYPSPTDKLIF. CDR3 in DNA: TGTGCTCTTGGGGTCATCCTTCGTAAACGTACTGGGGGATACCCGAGCCCGACCGATAAACTCATCTTT.

A word on this clone: The amino acid sequence in TCRdb belongs to a much larger clone and departs from this DNA's translation at residue 13, likely a sequencing read error; the sequence shown is translated from the DNA. Within the sample, other DNA sequences also encode this same CDR3. The chain joins TRDV1 to TRDJ1, with 8 bases identical to TRDD2. TCRdb leaves out the J gene; it was filled in here by matching the DNA to germline. Per germline, CDR1 TSWWSYY and CDR2 QGS. With V trimmed by 4 bases and J by 2 bases, 30 bases remained unmatched. This CDR3 contains 23 residues. The CDR3 sequence is CALGVILPKRTGRYPSPTDKLIF. CDR3 nucleotide sequence: TGTGCTCTTGGGGTCATCCTTCCTAAACGTACTGGGCGATACCCGAGCCCGACCGATAAACTCATCTTT.

This clone is hyperexpanded in the sample. The sample has other DNA sequences that encode this CDR3 too. J is TRDJ3 and V is TRDV2; 7 bases map to TRDD3. This CDR3 region has 21 residues. The V and J ends lost 3 bases and 3 bases, in that order; junction bases with no gene match: 19. Germline loops: CDR1 GEAIGNYY, CDR2 EKD. The CDR3 here is CACDAIFTGDNDLWDTRQMFF. Written as DNA, the CDR3 is TGTGCCTGTGACGCCATCTTTACTGGGGATAACGACCTCTGGGACACCCGACAGATGTTTTTC.

About this clone itself: A far more abundant clone sits one base away, making this likely a read error. The identical CDR3 is also encoded by other nucleotide sequences in the sample. The rearrangement uses TRDV1 and TRDJ1; the D gene could be TRDD2 or TRDD3 (6 bases each). Germline V lookup: CDR1 TSWWSYY, CDR2 QGS. The V end was cut by 0 bases, the J end by 5 bases, with 31 bases between. CDR3 length equals 21 residues. The CDR3 DNA sequence: TGTGCTCTTGGGGAACTTCGGTCCTACGCAGGGGGAGGGACCTTCGGAGATAAACTCATCTTT. As protein: CALGELRSYAGGGTFGDKLIF.

This clone turned up a few times. A far more abundant clone sits one base away, making this likely a read error. Other nucleotide sequences from this sample produce the same CDR3. The chain is built from TRDV1 and TRDJ1; 8 bases fit TRDD3. Per the germline V gene, CDR1 is TSWWSYY and CDR2 is QGS. The CDR3 totals 21 residues. As DNA, the CDR3 is TGTGCCCTTGGGGAACTTCGGTCCTACGCTGGGGGAGGGACCTTCGGAGATAAACTCATCTTT. It specifies CALGELRSYAGGGTFGDKLIF.

In the case of this clone: TCRdb's listed protein matches a much larger clone and diverges from this DNA's translation at residue 15, likely through a read error; the protein shown comes from the DNA. V gene TRDV1 combines with J gene TRDJ1, with 12 bases aligning to TRDD3. The J gene, not given by TCRdb, was assigned here from a germline match of the nucleotide sequence. Trimming removed 4 bases from V and 2 bases from J; junction bases left unmatched: 26. Germline values: CDR1 TSWWSYY, CDR2 QGS. This CDR3 contains 23 residues. The CDR3 nucleotides are TGTGCTCTTGGGGTCATCCTTCCTAAACGTACTGGGGGATACACGAGCCCGACCGATAAACTCATCTTT. Protein: CALGVILPKRTGGYTSPTDKLIF.

CDR3 loop: CAVVLYWGPYTDKLIF. The CDR3 region has the DNA TGTGCTGTGGTCTTGTACTGGGGACCGTACACCGATAAACTCATCTTT. The J gene is TRDJ1, while no V gene call was made; the table's D call TRDD3 went unverified against the DNA. There are 16 residues in the CDR3.

In the case of this clone: With only one base between it and a far larger clone, this is likely a read error. At the DNA level, this CDR3 is encoded by other sequences in the same sample as well. The V gene was identified as TRDV1, while no J gene was called; TRDD3 is the table's D call and was not checked against the DNA. This CDR3 has 23 amino acids. Per germline, CDR1 TSWWSYY and CDR2 QGS. The CDR3 loop reads CALGVILPKRTGGYPSPTDKLIF. CDR3 in DNA: TGTGCTCTTGGGGTCATCCTTCCTAAACGTACTGGGGGATACCCGAGCCCGACCGATAAACTCATATTT.

Remarks on this clone: This is likely an artifact of a read error, given a far larger clone one base away. This sample also contains other DNA sequences that code for the same CDR3. This sequence joins TRDV2 and TRDJ3; 7 bases are a match to TRDD3. The CDR3 contains 21 residues. Germline V gives CDR1 GEAIGNYY, CDR2 EKD. The CDR3 nucleotides read TGTGCCTGTGACGCCATCTTTACTGGGGATAACGACCTCTGGGACACCCGCCAGATGTTTTTC. It is translated as CACDAIFTGDNDLWDTRQMFF.

As concerns this clone: The TCRdb record carries a much larger clone's protein, which differs from this DNA's translation at residue 7; a read error is the likely cause, and the protein listed here is the DNA translation. The rearrangement joins TRDV1 to TRDJ1, with 8 bases that match TRDD3. No J gene is reported in TCRdb; it was inferred here by comparing the DNA with germline. After removal of 0 bases from V and 5 bases from J, the junction contained 23 bases not matched to a gene. The CDR3 extends over 21 amino acids. Germline CDR1 TSWWSYY, CDR2 QGS. Here the CDR3 DNA reads TGTGCTCTTGGGGAACTTCAGTCCTACGCTGGGGGAGGGACCTTCGGAGATAAACTCATCTTT. Residues: CALGELQSYAGGGTFGDKLIF.

About this clone itself: The TCRdb record carries a much larger clone's protein, which differs from this DNA's translation at residue 18; a read error is the likely cause, and the protein listed here is the DNA translation. The CDR3 loop reads CALGVILPKRTGGYPSPADKLIF. CDR3 sequence (DNA): TGTGCTCTTGGGGTCATCCTTCCTAAACGTACTGGGGGATACCCGAGCCCGGCCGATAAACTCATCTTT. This rearrangement joins TRDV1 to TRDJ1, with 12 nucleotides matching TRDD3. Assignment of the J gene here rests on matching the DNA to germline, because TCRdb gives none. The germline CDR1 and CDR2 sequences are TSWWSYY and QGS. V lost 4 bases, J lost 3 bases, and 27 bases stayed unmatched. The CDR3 has 23 residues.

Notes on this clone: A read error is the likely source, as a far larger clone sits one nucleotide away. At the DNA level, this CDR3 is encoded by other sequences in the same sample as well. The rearrangement uses TRDV1 and TRDJ1; 12 nucleotides line up with TRDD3. The J gene was missing in TCRdb and was found by matching the end of the DNA to germline. There are 23 residues in the CDR3. CDR1 TSWWSYY and CDR2 QGS come from the germline V gene. This CDR3 is CALGVILPKRTGGYPSPTDKLIF. The CDR3 region has the DNA TGTGCTCTTGGGGTCATCCTTCCTAAACGTACTGGGGGATACCCGAGCCCGACCGACAAACTCATCTTT.

About this clone itself: This DNA's translation differs at residue 7 from TCRdb's protein, which comes from a much larger clone; a read error is likely, and the protein shown is translated from the DNA. The chain combines TRDV1 with TRDJ1; 12 bases map to TRDD3. No J gene was available from TCRdb, and it was assigned here by a germline match of the DNA. V trimming: 4 bases; J trimming: 2 bases; junction bases outside the gene matches: 26. CDR1 is TSWWSYY, CDR2 QGS, per germline. This CDR3 contains 23 residues. This chain's CDR3 is CALGVIPPKRTGGYPSPTDKLIF. Here the CDR3 DNA reads TGTGCTCTTGGGGTCATCCCTCCTAAACGTACTGGGGGATACCCGAGCCCGACCGATAAACTCATCTTT.

This clone has a handful of counts. The mismatch at residue 11 between this DNA's translation and the TCRdb protein of a much larger clone likely reflects a read error; the protein shown is translated from the DNA. V gene TRDV1 combines with J gene TRDJ1, with a possible D match to TRDD2 (6 bases). The V gene's germline CDR1 is TSWWSYY and CDR2 QGS. The CDR3 length is 21 residues. The V and J ends lost 0 bases and 5 bases respectively, with 31 bases between them. The CDR3 bases are TGTGCTCTTGGGGAACTTCGGTCCTACGCTGAGGGAGGGACCTTCGGAGATAAACTCATCTTT. Translated, it gives CALGELRSYAEGGTFGDKLIF.

This clone was observed a single time. TCRdb assigns this DNA the protein of a much larger clone, which departs from its translation at residue 5; this likely reflects a read error, and the protein shown comes from translating the DNA. The chain employs TRDV1 and TRDJ1; 12 bases are a match to TRDD3. The J gene, missing from TCRdb, was assigned here through DNA to germline matching. Per the germline V gene, CDR1 is TSWWSYY and CDR2 is QGS. After removal of 4 bases from V and 2 bases from J, the junction contained 26 bases not matched to a gene. The CDR3 extends over 23 amino acids. The DNA for the CDR3 is TGTGCTCTTGGGGCCATCCTTCCTAAACGTACTGGGGGATACCCGAGCCCGACCGATAAACTCATCTTT. Translating it yields CALGAILPKRTGGYPSPTDKLIF.